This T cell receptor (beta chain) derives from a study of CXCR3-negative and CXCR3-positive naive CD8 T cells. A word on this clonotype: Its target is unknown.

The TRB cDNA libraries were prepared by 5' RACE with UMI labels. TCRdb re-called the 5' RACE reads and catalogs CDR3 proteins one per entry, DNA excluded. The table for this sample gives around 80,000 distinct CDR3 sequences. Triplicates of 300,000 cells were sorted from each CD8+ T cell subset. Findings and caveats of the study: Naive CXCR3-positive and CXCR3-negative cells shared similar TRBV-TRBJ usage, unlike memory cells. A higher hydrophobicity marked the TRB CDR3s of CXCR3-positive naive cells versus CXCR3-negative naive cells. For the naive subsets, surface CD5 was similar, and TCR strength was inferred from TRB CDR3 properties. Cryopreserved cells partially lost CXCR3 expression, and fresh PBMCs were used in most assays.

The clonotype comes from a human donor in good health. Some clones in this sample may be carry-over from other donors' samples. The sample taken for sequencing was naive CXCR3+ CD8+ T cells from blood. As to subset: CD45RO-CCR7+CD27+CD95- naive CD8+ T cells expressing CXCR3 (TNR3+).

The CDR3 sequence is CASSVRLAGGPDTQYF. The rearrangement links TRBV19 to TRBJ2-3; with no DNA, the TCRdb D assignment of TRBD2 cannot be verified. The CDR3 spans 16 residues. Per germline, CDR1 LNHDA and CDR2 SQIVND (reference sequence).